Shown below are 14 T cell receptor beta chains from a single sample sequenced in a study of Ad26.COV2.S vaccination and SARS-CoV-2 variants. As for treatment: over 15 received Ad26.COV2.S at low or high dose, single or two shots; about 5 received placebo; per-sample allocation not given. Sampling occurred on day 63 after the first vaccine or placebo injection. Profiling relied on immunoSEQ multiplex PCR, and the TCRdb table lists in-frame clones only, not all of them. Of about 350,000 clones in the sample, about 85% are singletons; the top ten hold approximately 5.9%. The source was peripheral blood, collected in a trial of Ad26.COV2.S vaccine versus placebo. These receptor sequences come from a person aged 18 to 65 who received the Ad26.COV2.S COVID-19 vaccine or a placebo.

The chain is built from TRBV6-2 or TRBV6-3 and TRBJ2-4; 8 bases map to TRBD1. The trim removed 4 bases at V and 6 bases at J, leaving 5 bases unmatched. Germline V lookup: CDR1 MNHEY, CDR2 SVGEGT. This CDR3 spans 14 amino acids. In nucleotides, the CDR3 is TGTGCCAGCAGTTCCAACAGGGGGTCAAACATTCAGTACTTC. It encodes CASSSNRGSNIQYF.

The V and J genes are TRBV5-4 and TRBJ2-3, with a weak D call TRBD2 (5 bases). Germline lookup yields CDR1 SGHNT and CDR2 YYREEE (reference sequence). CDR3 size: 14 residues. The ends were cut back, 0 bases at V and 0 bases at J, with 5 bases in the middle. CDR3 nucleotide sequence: TGTGCCAGCAGCTTGGGGACTAGCACAGATACGCAGTATTTT. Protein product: CASSLGTSTDTQYF.

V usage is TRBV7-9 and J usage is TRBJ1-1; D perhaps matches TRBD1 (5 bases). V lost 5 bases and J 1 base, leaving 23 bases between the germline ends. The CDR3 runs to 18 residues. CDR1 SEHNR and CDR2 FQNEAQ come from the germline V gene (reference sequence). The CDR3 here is CASSQIAGTQRGNTEAFF. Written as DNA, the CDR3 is TGTGCCAGCAGCCAAATCGCCGGGACCCAACGGGGGAACACTGAAGCTTTCTTT. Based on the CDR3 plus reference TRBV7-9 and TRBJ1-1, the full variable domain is DTGVSQNPRHKITKRGQNVTFRCDPISEHNRLYWYRQTLGQGPEFLTYFQNEAQLEKSRLLSDRFSAERPKGSFSTLEIQRTEQGDSAMYLCASSQIAGTQRGNTEAFFGQGTRLTVV.

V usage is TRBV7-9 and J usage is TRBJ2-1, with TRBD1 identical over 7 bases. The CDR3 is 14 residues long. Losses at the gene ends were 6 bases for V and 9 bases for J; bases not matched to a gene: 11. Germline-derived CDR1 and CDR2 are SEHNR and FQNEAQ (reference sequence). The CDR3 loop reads CASSPGQNLPEQFF. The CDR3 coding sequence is TGTGCCAGCAGTCCGGGACAGAACCTTCCTGAGCAGTTCTTC.

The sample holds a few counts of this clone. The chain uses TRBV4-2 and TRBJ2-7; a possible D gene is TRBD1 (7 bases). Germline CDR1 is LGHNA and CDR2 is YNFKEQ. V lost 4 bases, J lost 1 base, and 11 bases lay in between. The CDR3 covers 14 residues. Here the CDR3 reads CASSPGDRSYEQYF. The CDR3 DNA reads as TGTGCCAGCAGCCCGGGGGACAGATCCTACGAGCAGTACTTC.

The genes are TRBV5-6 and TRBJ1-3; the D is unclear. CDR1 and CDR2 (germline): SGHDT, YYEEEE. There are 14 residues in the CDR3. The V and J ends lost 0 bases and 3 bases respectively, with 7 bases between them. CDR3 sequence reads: CASSLGQLGNTIYF. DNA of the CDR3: TGTGCCAGCAGCTTGGGCCAGCTTGGAAACACCATATATTTT.

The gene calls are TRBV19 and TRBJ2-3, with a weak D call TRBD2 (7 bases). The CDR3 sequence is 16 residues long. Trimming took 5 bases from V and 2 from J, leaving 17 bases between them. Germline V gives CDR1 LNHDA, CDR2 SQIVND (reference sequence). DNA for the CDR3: TGTGCCAGTAGTGACAGGTCAGCGGGACCCACAGATACGCAGTATTTT. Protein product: CASSDRSAGPTDTQYF.

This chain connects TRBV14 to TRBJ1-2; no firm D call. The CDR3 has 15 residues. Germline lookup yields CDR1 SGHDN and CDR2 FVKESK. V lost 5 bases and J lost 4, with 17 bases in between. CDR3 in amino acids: CASSTGKPLLYGYTF. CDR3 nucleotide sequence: TGTGCCAGCAGCACGGGGAAGCCGCTACTCTATGGCTACACCTTC.

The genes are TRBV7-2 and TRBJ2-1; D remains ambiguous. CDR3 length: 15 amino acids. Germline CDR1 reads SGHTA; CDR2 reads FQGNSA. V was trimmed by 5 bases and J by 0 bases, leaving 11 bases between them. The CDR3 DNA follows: TGTGCCAGCAGCACCCCACTAAGCTCCTACAATGAGCAGTTCTTC. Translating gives CASSTPLSSYNEQFF. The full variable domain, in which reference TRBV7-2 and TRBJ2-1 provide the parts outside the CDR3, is GAGVSQSPSNKVTEKGKDVELRCDPISGHTALYWYRQSLGQGLEFLIYFQGNSAPDKSGLPSDRFSAERTGGSVSTLTIQRTQQEDSAVYLCASSTPLSSYNEQFFGPGTRLTVL.

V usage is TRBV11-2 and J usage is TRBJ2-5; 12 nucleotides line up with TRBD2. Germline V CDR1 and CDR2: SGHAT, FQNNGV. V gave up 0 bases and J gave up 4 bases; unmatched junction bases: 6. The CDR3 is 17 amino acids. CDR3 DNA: TGTGCCAGCAGCTTAGACCCCCAACTAGCGGGAGGAGAGACCCAGTACTTC. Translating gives CASSLDPQLAGGETQYF.

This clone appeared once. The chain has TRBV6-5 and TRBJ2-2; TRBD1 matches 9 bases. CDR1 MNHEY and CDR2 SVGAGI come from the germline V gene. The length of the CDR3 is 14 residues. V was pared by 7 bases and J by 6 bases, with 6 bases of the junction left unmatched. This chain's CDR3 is CASTPTGGSGELFF. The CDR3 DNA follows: TGTGCCAGCACCCCGACAGGGGGGTCCGGGGAGCTGTTTTTT.

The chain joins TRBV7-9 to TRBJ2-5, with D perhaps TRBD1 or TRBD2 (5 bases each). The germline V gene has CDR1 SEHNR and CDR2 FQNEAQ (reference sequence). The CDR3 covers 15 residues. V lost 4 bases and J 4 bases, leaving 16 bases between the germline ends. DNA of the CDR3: TGTGCCAGCAGCTCGGGACGGACCTCTCGAGAGACCCAGTACTTC. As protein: CASSSGRTSRETQYF.

The CDR3 is CSARRQETQYF. CDR3 nucleotide sequence: TGCAGTGCTAGACGCCAGGAGACCCAGTACTTC. The J gene is TRBJ2-5, the V gene TRBV20-1; no definite D call. Looked up from germline, CDR1 is DFQATT and CDR2 is SNEGSKA (reference sequence). The CDR3 sequence is 11 residues long. Trimming took off 2 bases at V and 5 bases at J, with 6 bases between the two ends.

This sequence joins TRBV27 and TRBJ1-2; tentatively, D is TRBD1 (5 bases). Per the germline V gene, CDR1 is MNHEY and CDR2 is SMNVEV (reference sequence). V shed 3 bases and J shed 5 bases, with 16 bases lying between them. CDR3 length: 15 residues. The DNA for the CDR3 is TGTGCCAGCAGTTTCTCCTGGGGGGTCGGGTATGGCTACACCTTC. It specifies CASSFSWGVGYGYTF.